The entry that follows covers one T cell receptor beta chain sequence. Its matching antigen is unknown. The sample originates from a study of shared clonotypes between healthy human individuals. Points from the study as a whole: Sampling involved blood alone; tissue repertoires likely differ. Memory subsets had estimated richness that was generally smaller than that of naive subsets.

Germline V lookup: CDR1 SGHTA, CDR2 FQGNSA. This CDR3 has 19 residues. The V and J ends lost 2 bases and 4 bases, in that order; junction bases with no gene match: 14. Sorted-subset replicate PCRs used 200 to 250 ng DNA, approximately 30,000 T cell genomes. The assay was immunoSEQ multiplex PCR, and TCRdb's table has in-frame clones only and misses some. This table holds 2,500,000 or so clones, approximately 93% found once. The rearrangement links TRBV7-2 to TRBJ2-3, with 11 bases that match TRBD2. The origin of this receptor is a man younger than 35 in good health. Some clones in this sample may be carry-over from other donors' samples. The sequencing sample was made of naive CD4+ T cells from PBMCs. The subset denotes: CD45RA+ positively selected. The CDR3 sequence is CASSLRGRTSGRGADTQYF. Written as DNA, the CDR3 is TGTGCCAGCAGCTTACGGGGCCGGACTAGCGGGCGCGGGGCAGATACGCAGTATTTT.